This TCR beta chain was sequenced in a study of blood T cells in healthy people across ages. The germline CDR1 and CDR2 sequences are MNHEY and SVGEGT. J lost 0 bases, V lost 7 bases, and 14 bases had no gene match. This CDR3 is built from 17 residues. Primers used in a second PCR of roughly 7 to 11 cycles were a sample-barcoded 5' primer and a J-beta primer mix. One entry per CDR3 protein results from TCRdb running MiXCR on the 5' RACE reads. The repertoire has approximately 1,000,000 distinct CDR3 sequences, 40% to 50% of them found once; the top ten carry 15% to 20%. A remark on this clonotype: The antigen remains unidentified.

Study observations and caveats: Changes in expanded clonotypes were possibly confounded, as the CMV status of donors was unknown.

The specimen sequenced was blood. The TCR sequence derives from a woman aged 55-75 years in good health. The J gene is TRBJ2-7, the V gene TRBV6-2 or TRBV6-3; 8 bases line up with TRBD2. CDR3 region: CASNYPSSSGSSYEQYF. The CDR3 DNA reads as TGTGCCAGCAACTACCCCTCTTCCAGCGGGAGCTCCTACGAGCAGTACTTC.